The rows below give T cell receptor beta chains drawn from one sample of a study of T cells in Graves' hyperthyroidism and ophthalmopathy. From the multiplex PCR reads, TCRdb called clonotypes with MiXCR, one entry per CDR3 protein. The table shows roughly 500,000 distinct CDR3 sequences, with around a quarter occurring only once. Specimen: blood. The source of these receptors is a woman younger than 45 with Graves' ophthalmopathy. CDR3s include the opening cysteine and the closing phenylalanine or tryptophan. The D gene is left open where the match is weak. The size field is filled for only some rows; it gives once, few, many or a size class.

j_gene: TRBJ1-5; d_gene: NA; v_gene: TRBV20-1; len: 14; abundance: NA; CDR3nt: TGCAGTGTACAGACAGAGAATAGCAATCAGCCCCAGCATTTT; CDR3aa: CSVQTENSNQPQHF
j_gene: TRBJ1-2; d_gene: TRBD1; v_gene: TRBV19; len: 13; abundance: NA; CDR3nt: TGTGCCAGTTCGCGGGACAGGGAATCTCGCTACACCTTC; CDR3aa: CASSRDRESRYTF
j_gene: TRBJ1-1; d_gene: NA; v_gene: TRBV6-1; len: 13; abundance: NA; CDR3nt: TGTGCCAGCAGCCTTCCGGGACGGGGTGAAGCTTTCTTT; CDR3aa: CASSLPGRGEAFF
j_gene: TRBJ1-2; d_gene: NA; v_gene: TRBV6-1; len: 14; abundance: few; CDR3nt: TGTGCCAGCAGAGCAGAGGGACGACGGGATGGCTACACCTTC; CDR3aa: CASRAEGRRDGYTF
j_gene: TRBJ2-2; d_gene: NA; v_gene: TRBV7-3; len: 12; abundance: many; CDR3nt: TGTGCCAGCACGGGGCGAGACGGGGAGCTGTTTTTT; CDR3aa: CASTGRDGELFF
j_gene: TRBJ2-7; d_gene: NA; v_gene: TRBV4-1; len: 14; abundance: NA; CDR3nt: TGCGCCAGCAGCCAAGAAGTCAGCTCCTACGAGCAGTACTTC; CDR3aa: CASSQEVSSYEQYF
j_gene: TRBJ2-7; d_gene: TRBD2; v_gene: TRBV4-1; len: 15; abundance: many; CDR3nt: TGCGCCAGCAGCCAGACGACTAGCGGGGGACGCGAGCAGTACTTC; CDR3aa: CASSQTTSGGREQYF
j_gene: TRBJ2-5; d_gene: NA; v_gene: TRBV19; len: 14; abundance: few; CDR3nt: TGTGCCAGTAGTATAGGACTGATTCAAGAGACCCAGTACTTC; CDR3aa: CASSIGLIQETQYF
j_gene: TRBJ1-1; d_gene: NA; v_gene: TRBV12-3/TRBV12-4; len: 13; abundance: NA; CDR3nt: TGTGCCAGCGTAAGCAGGGGTAATACTGAAGCTTTCTTT; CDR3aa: CASVSRGNTEAFF
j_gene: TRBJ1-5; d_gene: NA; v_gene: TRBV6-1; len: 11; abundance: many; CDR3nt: TGTGCCAGCAGTGATACTCAGCCCCAGCATTTT; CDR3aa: CASSDTQPQHF
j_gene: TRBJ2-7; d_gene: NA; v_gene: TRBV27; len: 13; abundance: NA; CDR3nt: TGTGCCAGCAGTTTACCAGGGTTCGACGAGCAGTACTTC; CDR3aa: CASSLPGFDEQYF
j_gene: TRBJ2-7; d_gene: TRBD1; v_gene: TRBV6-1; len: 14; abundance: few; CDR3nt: TGTGCCAGCAGCGCTGGACAGGGGCGGGGGGAGCAGTACTTC; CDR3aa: CASSAGQGRGEQYF
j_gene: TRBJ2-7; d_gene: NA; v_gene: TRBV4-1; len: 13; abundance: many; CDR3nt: TGCGCCAGCAGCCAAGGGATTGAGTACGAGCAGTACTTC; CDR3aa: CASSQGIEYEQYF
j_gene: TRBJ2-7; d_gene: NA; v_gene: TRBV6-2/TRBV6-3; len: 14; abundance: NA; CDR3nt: TGTGCCAGCAGTAAGCGTCTAGATTCCTACGATCAGTACTTC; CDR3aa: CASSKRLDSYDQYF
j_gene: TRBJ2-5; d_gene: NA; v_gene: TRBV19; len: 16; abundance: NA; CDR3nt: TGTGCCAGTAGTACAAATCCAGGAGTGTGGGAAGAGACCCAGTACTTC; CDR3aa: CASSTNPGVWEETQYF